These T cell receptor beta chains were read from a single sample in a study of CD8 T cells in ankylosing spondylitis. MiXCR, applied by TCRdb to the 5' RACE reads, yields one record per CDR3 protein. Seen here are some 130,000 distinct CDR3 sequences, 7.3% observed once, and the top ten hold approximately 13%. Input material: blood, either unsorted or a sorted T cell fraction (not recorded which). Receptors originate from a female donor with ankylosing spondylitis or in good health (not recorded which). CDR3s include the opening cysteine and the closing phenylalanine or tryptophan. D genes are given only for firm matches. Clone size is given for some rows only: seen once, a few or many times, or a class if the clone is expanded.

size: many
V: TRBV6-1
J: TRBJ1-2
D: NA
CDR3: CASRPHRTAGSGYTF
DNA: TGTGCCAGCAGACCACACAGAACCGCGGGCTCTGGGTACACCTTC

size: NA
V: TRBV11-2
J: TRBJ2-5
D: NA
CDR3: CASSFRGPPSRGLQETQYF
DNA: TGTGCCAGCAGCTTCCGTGGTCCCCCGTCCCGGGGACTCCAAGAGACCCAGTACTTC

size: many
V: TRBV12-3/TRBV12-4
J: TRBJ1-1
D: NA
CDR3: CASSPTGPNTEAFF
DNA: TGTGCCAGCAGCCCTACAGGGCCGAACACTGAAGCTTTCTTT

size: few
V: TRBV4-1
J: TRBJ2-7
D: NA
CDR3: CASSQEQGGGYEQYF
DNA: TGCGCCAGCAGCCAAGAACAGGGAGGCGGCTACGAGCAGTACTTC

size: many
V: TRBV7-8
J: TRBJ2-1
D: NA
CDR3: CASSLGTAGSNEQFF
DNA: TGTGCCAGCAGCTTAGGAACTGCAGGGTCCAATGAGCAGTTCTTC

size: many
V: TRBV28
J: TRBJ2-5
D: NA
CDR3: CASSFQGQGETQYF
DNA: TGTGCCAGCAGTTTCCAGGGGCAGGGAGAGACCCAGTACTTC

size: many
V: TRBV2
J: TRBJ1-5
D: NA
CDR3: CASSANTGGRAQHF
DNA: TGTGCCAGCAGTGCTAACACCGGTGGTCGAGCCCAGCATTTT

size: many
V: TRBV7-2
J: TRBJ1-5
D: NA
CDR3: CASSLDFYNQPQHF
DNA: TGTGCCAGCAGCTTGGACTTCTACAATCAGCCCCAGCATTTT

size: many
V: TRBV7-8
J: TRBJ1-1
D: TRBD1
CDR3: CASRLGTGQTSAPNTEAFF
DNA: TGTGCCAGCAGACTTGGGACAGGCCAGACTTCCGCCCCAAACACTGAAGCTTTCTTT

size: many
V: TRBV3-1
J: TRBJ2-5
D: NA
CDR3: CASSQDSNRQETQYF
DNA: TGTGCCAGCAGCCAAGATTCGAACCGACAAGAGACCCAGTACTTC

size: many
V: TRBV6-5
J: TRBJ1-2
D: NA
CDR3: CASSYTINWGNFYGYTF
DNA: TGTGCCAGCAGTTACACCATTAATTGGGGGAACTTCTATGGCTACACCTTC

size: many
V: TRBV20-1
J: TRBJ2-3
D: NA
CDR3: CSAILPSTDTQYF
DNA: TGCAGTGCTATTCTCCCTAGCACAGATACGCAGTATTTT

size: many
V: TRBV12-3/TRBV12-4
J: TRBJ2-5
D: TRBD2
CDR3: CASSWSSGGRETQYF
DNA: TGTGCCAGCAGTTGGTCTAGCGGGGGGAGAGAGACCCAGTACTTC

size: many
V: TRBV12-3/TRBV12-4
J: TRBJ2-3
D: NA
CDR3: CASSFRGNTQYF
DNA: TGTGCCAGCAGTTTTAGGGGCAATACGCAGTATTTT

size: NA
V: TRBV5-1
J: TRBJ2-5
D: TRBD1
CDR3: CASSLGGQGQETQYF
DNA: TGCGCCAGCAGCTTGGGGGGACAGGGACAAGAGACCCAGTACTTC

size: many
V: TRBV18
J: TRBJ2-3
D: NA
CDR3: CASSPGTGIASTDTQYF
DNA: TGTGCCAGCTCACCGGGGACGGGGATTGCAAGCACAGATACGCAGTATTTT

size: many
V: TRBV11-2
J: TRBJ2-5
D: NA
CDR3: CASSPRTRQETQYF
DNA: TGTGCCAGCAGCCCAAGGACACGCCAAGAGACCCAGTACTTC

size: many
V: TRBV12-3/TRBV12-4
J: TRBJ1-3
D: NA
CDR3: CASSLGQIFYSGNTIYF
DNA: TGTGCCAGCAGTCTGGGACAAATTTTTTACTCTGGAAACACCATATATTTT

size: NA
V: TRBV20-1
J: TRBJ2-5
D: NA
CDR3: CSARSPFGGEETQYF
DNA: TGCAGTGCTAGATCCCCCTTTGGCGGGGAGGAGACCCAGTACTTC

size: many
V: TRBV7-9
J: TRBJ2-7
D: NA
CDR3: CASSLPAVHSYEQYF
DNA: TGTGCCAGCAGCTTACCGGCAGTGCACTCCTACGAGCAGTACTTC

size: NA
V: TRBV5-5
J: TRBJ2-6
D: NA
CDR3: CASKGAGGANVLTF
DNA: TGTGCCAGCAAAGGGGCGGGTGGGGCCAACGTCCTGACTTTC

size: many
V: TRBV5-1
J: TRBJ1-2
D: TRBD1
CDR3: CASSWGTDGGYTF
DNA: TGCGCCAGCAGCTGGGGGACAGACGGTGGCTACACCTTC

size: NA
V: TRBV6-6
J: TRBJ2-3
D: NA
CDR3: CASSRDDTDTQYF
DNA: TGTGCCAGCAGTCGGGACGACACAGATACGCAGTATTTT

size: many
V: TRBV24-1
J: TRBJ1-3
D: NA
CDR3: CATSPGRGSGNTIYF
DNA: TGTGCCACCAGCCCTGGACGGGGCTCTGGAAACACCATATATTTT

size: many
V: TRBV4-1
J: TRBJ2-5
D: NA
CDR3: CASSQDRSFGVEETQYF
DNA: TGCGCCAGCAGCCAAGATCGGTCTTTTGGGGTGGAAGAGACCCAGTACTTC

size: many
V: TRBV12-3/TRBV12-4
J: TRBJ1-2
D: TRBD1
CDR3: CASSFLPEDRAKGYTF
DNA: TGTGCCAGCAGTTTCCTCCCGGAGGACAGGGCTAAAGGCTACACCTTC

size: many
V: TRBV18
J: TRBJ2-7
D: TRBD1
CDR3: CASSPTTGGDEQYF
DNA: TGTGCCAGCTCACCAACGACAGGGGGCGACGAGCAGTACTTC

size: many
V: TRBV6-1
J: TRBJ1-1
D: TRBD1
CDR3: CASSEGGQAVFF
DNA: TGTGCCAGCAGTGAGGGGGGACAGGCCGTTTTCTTT

size: NA
V: TRBV3-1
J: TRBJ2-4
D: NA
CDR3: CASSPSPKAKNIQYF
DNA: TGTGCCAGTAGCCCGTCCCCCAAGGCCAAAAACATTCAGTACTTC

size: many
V: TRBV12-3/TRBV12-4
J: TRBJ1-1
D: NA
CDR3: CASSLGVSTEAFF
DNA: TGTGCCAGCAGTTTAGGGGTGAGCACTGAAGCTTTCTTT

size: NA
V: TRBV5-1
J: TRBJ2-1
D: TRBD2
CDR3: CASSPLAGGAYNEQFF
DNA: TGCGCCAGCAGCCCGCTAGCGGGGGGTGCCTACAATGAGCAGTTCTTC

size: many
V: TRBV29-1
J: TRBJ1-2
D: NA
CDR3: CSVGPGAGYTF
DNA: TGCAGCGTTGGTCCCGGGGCTGGCTACACCTTC

size: many
V: TRBV6-2/TRBV6-3
J: TRBJ1-2
D: TRBD1
CDR3: CASSYTGDGYTF
DNA: TGTGCCAGCAGTTATACAGGGGATGGCTACACCTTC

size: many
V: TRBV7-3
J: TRBJ2-2
D: TRBD2
CDR3: CASSLTGGATVGELFF
DNA: TGTGCCAGCAGCTTGACCGGGGGGGCGACGGTTGGGGAGCTGTTTTTT

size: many
V: TRBV20-1
J: TRBJ1-2
D: NA
CDR3: CSVHFQGTGTF
DNA: TGCAGTGTCCACTTCCAGGGGACGGGGACCTTC

size: many
V: TRBV12-3/TRBV12-4
J: TRBJ2-2
D: NA
CDR3: CASSQGPSDSLGEYTGELFF
DNA: TGTGCCAGCAGCCAGGGACCCTCCGACAGCCTCGGGGAGTACACCGGGGAGCTGTTTTTT

size: many
V: TRBV20-1
J: TRBJ1-2
D: TRBD1
CDR3: CSARGQTGDPNYGYTF
DNA: TGCAGTGCTAGGGGTCAGACAGGGGACCCTAACTATGGCTACACCTTC

size: many
V: TRBV27
J: TRBJ2-3
D: TRBD1
CDR3: CASSSPGQGADTQYF
DNA: TGTGCCAGCAGTTCCCCGGGACAGGGGGCAGATACGCAGTATTTT

size: NA
V: TRBV3-1
J: TRBJ2-7
D: TRBD2
CDR3: CASSPTSGSHREQYF
DNA: TGTGCCAGCAGCCCGACTAGCGGCTCCCACCGCGAGCAGTACTTC

size: many
V: TRBV7-9
J: TRBJ1-1
D: NA
CDR3: CASSLSVTEAFF
DNA: TGTGCCAGCAGCTTATCCGTCACTGAAGCTTTCTTT